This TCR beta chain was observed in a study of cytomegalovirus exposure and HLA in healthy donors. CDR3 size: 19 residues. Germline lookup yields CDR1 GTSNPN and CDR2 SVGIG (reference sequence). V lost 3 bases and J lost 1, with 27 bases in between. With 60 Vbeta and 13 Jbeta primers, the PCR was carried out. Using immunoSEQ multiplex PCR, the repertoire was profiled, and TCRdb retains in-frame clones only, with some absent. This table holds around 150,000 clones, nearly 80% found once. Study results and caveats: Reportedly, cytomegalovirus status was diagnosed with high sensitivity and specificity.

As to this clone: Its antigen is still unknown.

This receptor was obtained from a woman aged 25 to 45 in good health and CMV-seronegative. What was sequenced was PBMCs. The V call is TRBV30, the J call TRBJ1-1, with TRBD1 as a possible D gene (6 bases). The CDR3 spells CAWSPLGAPLVGANTEAFF. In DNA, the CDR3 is TGTGCCTGGAGCCCCCTAGGGGCCCCCCTTGTGGGGGCGAACACTGAAGCTTTCTTT.